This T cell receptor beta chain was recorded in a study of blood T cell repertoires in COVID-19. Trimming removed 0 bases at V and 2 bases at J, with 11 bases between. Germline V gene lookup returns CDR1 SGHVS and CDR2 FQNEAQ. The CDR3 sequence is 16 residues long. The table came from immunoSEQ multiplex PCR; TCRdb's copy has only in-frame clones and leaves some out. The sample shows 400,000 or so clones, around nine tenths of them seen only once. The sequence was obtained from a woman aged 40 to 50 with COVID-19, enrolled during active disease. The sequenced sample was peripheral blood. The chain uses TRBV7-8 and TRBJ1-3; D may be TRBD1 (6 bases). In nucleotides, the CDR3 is TGTGCCAGCAGCTTAGCGCGCGGGGGGCCTGGAAACACCATATATTTT. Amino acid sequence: CASSLARGGPGNTIYF.